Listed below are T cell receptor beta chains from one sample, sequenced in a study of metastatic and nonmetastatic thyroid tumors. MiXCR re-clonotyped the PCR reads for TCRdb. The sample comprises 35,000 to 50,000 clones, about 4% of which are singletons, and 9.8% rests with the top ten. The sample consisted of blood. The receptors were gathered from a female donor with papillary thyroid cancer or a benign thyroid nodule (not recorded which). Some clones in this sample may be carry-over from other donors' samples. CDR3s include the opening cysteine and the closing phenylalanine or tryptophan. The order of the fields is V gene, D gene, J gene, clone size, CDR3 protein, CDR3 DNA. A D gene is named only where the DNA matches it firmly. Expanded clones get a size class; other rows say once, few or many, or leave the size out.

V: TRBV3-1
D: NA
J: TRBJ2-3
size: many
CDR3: CASSPTGTSTDTQYF
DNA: TGTGCCAGCAGCCCGACCGGGACTAGCACAGATACGCAGTATTTT

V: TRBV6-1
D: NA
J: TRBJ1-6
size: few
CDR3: CASSEAREINSPLHF
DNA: TGTGCCAGCAGTGAAGCGCGAGAGATCAATTCACCCCTCCACTTT

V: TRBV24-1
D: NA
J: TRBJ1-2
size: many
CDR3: CATSAGHYGYTF
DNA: TGTGCCACCAGTGCGGGACACTATGGCTACACCTTC

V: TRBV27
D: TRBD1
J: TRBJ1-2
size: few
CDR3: CASSHKSWGTGMYGYSF
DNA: TGTGCCAGCAGCCATAAATCATGGGGGACAGGGATGTATGGCTACAGCTTC

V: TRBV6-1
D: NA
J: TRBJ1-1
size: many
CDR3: CASKDILTVNTEAFF
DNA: TGTGCCAGCAAGGATATATTGACAGTAAACACTGAAGCTTTCTTT

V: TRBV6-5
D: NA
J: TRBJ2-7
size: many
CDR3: CASSYSIRGGLYEQYF
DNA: TGTGCCAGCAGTTACTCGATTCGCGGGGGCCTCTACGAGCAGTACTTC

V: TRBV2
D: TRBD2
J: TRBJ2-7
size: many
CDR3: CASSELASGAYEQYF
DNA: TGTGCCAGCAGTGAATTGGCTAGCGGAGCCTACGAGCAGTACTTC

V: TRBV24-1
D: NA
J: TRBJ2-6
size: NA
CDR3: CATSDGGRPGANVLTF
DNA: TGTGCCACCAGTGATGGGGGTCGCCCCGGAGCCAACGTCCTGACTTTC

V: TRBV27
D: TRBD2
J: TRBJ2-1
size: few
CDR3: CASGQLAGGGEQFF
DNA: TGTGCCAGCGGTCAACTAGCGGGAGGGGGGGAGCAGTTCTTC

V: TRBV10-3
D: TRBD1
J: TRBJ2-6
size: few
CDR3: CAISGPGQSTSGANVLTF
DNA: TGTGCCATCAGCGGACCGGGACAGAGTACCTCTGGGGCCAACGTCCTGACTTTC

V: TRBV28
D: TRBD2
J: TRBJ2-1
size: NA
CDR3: CASSYNFGTSGEYNEQFF
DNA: TGTGCCAGCAGTTACAACTTCGGTACTAGCGGGGAGTACAATGAGCAGTTCTTC

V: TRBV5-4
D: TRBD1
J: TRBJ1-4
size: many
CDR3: CASSSGQEQEKLFF
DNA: TGTGCCAGCAGCTCCGGACAGGAGCAAGAAAAACTGTTTTTT

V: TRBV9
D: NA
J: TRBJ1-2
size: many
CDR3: CASSTDGLNYGYTF
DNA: TGTGCCAGCAGCACGGACGGTCTTAACTATGGCTACACCTTC

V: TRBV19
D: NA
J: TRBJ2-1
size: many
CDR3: CASSAPRGDEQFF
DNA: TGTGCCAGTAGTGCCCCTAGGGGAGATGAGCAGTTCTTC

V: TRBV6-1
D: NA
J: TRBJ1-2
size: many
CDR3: CASSPGEYGYTF
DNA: TGTGCCAGCAGTCCCGGGGAATATGGCTACACCTTC

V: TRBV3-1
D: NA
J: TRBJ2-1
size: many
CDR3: CASSQVGNEQFF
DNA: TGTGCCAGCAGCCAAGTGGGAAATGAGCAGTTCTTC

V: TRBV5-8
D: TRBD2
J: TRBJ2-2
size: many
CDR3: CASSRLASNTGELFF
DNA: TGTGCCAGCAGCCGACTAGCGTCAAACACCGGGGAGCTGTTTTTT

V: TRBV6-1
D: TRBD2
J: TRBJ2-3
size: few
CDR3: CASGADTKYF
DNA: TGTGCAAGCGGGGCAGATACGAAGTATTTT

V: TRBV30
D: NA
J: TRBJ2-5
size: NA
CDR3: CAWSETGEARETQYF
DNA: TGTGCCTGGAGTGAGACGGGGGAGGCTCGAGAGACCCAGTACTTC

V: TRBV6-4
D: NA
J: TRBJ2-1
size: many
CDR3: CASSDSTNSNDEQFF
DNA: TGTGCCAGCAGTGACTCGACGAACTCCAACGATGAGCAGTTCTTC

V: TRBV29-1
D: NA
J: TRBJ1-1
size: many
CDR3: CSVLSPNMNTEAFF
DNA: TGCAGCGTTCTATCCCCCAATATGAACACTGAAGCTTTCTTT

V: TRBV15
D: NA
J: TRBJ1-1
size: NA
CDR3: CATSIDGGGESFF
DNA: TGTGCCACCAGCATAGATGGCGGAGGTGAATCTTTCTTT

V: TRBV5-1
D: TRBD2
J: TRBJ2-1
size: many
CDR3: CASSSGLAGGNEQFF
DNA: TGCGCCAGCAGCTCGGGACTAGCGGGAGGTAATGAGCAGTTCTTC

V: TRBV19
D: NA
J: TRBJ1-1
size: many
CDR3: CASSPGPGSIRTEAFF
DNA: TGTGCCAGTAGCCCTGGGCCAGGGAGCATACGGACTGAAGCTTTCTTT

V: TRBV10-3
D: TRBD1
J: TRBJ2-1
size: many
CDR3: CAIRPQGASYNEQFF
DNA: TGTGCCATCAGGCCTCAGGGGGCCTCCTACAATGAGCAGTTCTTC

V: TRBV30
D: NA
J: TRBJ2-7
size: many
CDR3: CAWSVAGEQYF
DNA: TGTGCCTGGAGTGTAGCCGGCGAGCAGTACTTC

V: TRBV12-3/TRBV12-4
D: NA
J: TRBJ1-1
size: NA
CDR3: CASQSGYTEAFF
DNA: TGTGCCAGCCAATCAGGGTATACTGAAGCTTTCTTT

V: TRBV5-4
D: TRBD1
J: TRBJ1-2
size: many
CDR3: CASSVDRGRDGYTF
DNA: TGTGCCAGCAGCGTGGACAGGGGGCGTGATGGCTACACCTTC